The 10 T cell receptor beta chains given below trace back to one sample, sequenced in a study of Ad26.COV2.S vaccination and SARS-CoV-2 variants. As to treatment: around 19 received Ad26.COV2.S at low or high dose, single or two shots; about 5 received placebo; per-sample allocation not given. Day 63 following the first vaccine or placebo injection was when the samples were taken. TCRdb's table, derived via immunoSEQ multiplex PCR, lists solely in-frame clones and lacks some. The sample holds around 300,000 clones, less than 90% seen once. The input for sequencing was peripheral blood, taken in a trial of Ad26.COV2.S vaccine versus placebo. Receptors were obtained from a person between 18 and 60 years old who received the Ad26.COV2.S COVID-19 vaccine or a placebo.

The chain links TRBV19 to TRBJ2-1, with unresolved D. Germline V gene data show CDR1 as LNHDA and CDR2 as SQIVND (reference sequence). There are 15 residues in the CDR3. V was pared by 3 bases and J by 2 bases, with 11 bases between. The CDR3: CASSMLWLTYNEQFF. As DNA, the CDR3 is TGTGCCAGTAGTATGTTATGGCTCACCTACAATGAGCAGTTCTTC.

The CDR3 coding sequence is TGTGCCAGCAGCTTAGCGGGCCAGCGGGGGCTAGGGGGGGATACGCAGTATTTT. As protein: CASSLAGQRGLGGDTQYF. This chain links TRBV7-2 with TRBJ2-3; 8 bases map to TRBD2. The ends lost 0 bases at V and 6 bases at J; junction bases unmatched: 14. The CDR3 extends over 18 amino acids. CDR1 is SGHTA, CDR2 FQGNSA, per germline.

This clone was seen just once. The chain links TRBV9 to TRBJ2-7; perhaps TRBD2 as D (5 bases). Germline loops: CDR1 SGDLS, CDR2 YYNGEE. CDR3 size: 14 residues. The V gene lost 2 bases and the J gene lost 3 bases, with 12 bases spanning the gap. The CDR3 region has the DNA TGTGCCAGCAGCGTTAGCCCTGGAGGCTACGAGCAGTACTTC. It translates to CASSVSPGGYEQYF.

This clone was detected only a few times. The chain employs TRBV6-2 or TRBV6-3 and TRBJ2-5; 8 nucleotides align to TRBD2. With V trimmed by 6 bases and J by 6 bases, 15 bases remained unmatched. Germline CDR1 reads MNHEY; CDR2 reads SVGEGT. The CDR3 covers 16 residues. The chain's CDR3 is CASSPNPGTRPKTQYF. The CDR3 DNA follows: TGTGCCAGCAGCCCTAACCCGGGGACTAGGCCGAAGACCCAGTACTTC.

The CDR3 sequence: CSASGGQETQYF. As DNA, the CDR3 is TGCAGTGCTAGTGGGGGTCAAGAGACCCAGTACTTC. The chain is built from TRBV20-1 and TRBJ2-5; possibly TRBD1 or TRBD2 for D (5 bases each). The germline V gene has CDR1 DFQATT and CDR2 SNEGSKA (reference sequence). Trimming cost V 3 bases and J 2 bases, with 7 bases left between them. The CDR3 totals 12 residues.

J is TRBJ1-5 and V is TRBV3-1 (or the pseudogene TRBV3-2); D uncertain. Germline CDR1 LGHDT, CDR2 YNNKEL (reference sequence). This CDR3 spans 14 amino acids. The V end lost 1 base, the J end lost 0 bases, and 4 bases lay between the germline ends. CDR3 nucleotides: TGTGCCAGCAGCCAAGGAGATAGCAATCAGCCCCAGCATTTT. This sequence encodes CASSQGDSNQPQHF.

J is TRBJ1-1 and V is TRBV28; D not resolved. Germline V gene data show CDR1 as MDHEN and CDR2 as SYDVKM. This CDR3 contains 12 residues. V was clipped by 4 bases and J by 8 bases, with 11 bases between them. The CDR3 DNA is TGTGCCAGCAGTTCCCCCCCCGAAGAAGCTTTCTTT. Its protein product is CASSSPPEEAFF. Full variable domain (rest looked up from reference TRBV28 and TRBJ1-1): DVKVTQSSRYLVKRTGEKVFLECVQDMDHENMFWYRQDPGLGLRLIYFSYDVKMKEKGDIPEGYSVSREKKERFSLILESASTNQTSMYLCASSSPPEEAFFGQGTRLTVV.

This chain connects TRBV29-1 to TRBJ1-2, with unresolved D. The CDR3 is 14 amino acids. V gave up 1 base and J gave up 4 bases, with 13 bases separating them. The germline gives CDR1 SQVTM, CDR2 ANQGSEA. DNA for the CDR3: TGCAGCGTTGAAGTCAGTGGCTTACTCTATGGCTACACCTTC. Translation: CSVEVSGLLYGYTF.

The chain combines TRBV7-8 with TRBJ2-1; the D call may be TRBD1 or TRBD2 (5 bases each). Germline values: CDR1 SGHVS, CDR2 FQNEAQ. Trimming removed 0 bases at V and 9 bases at J, with 9 bases between. The CDR3 is made up of 13 amino acids. CDR3 sequence: CASSLAGVTEQFF. DNA of the CDR3: TGTGCCAGCAGCTTAGCGGGGGTAACTGAGCAGTTCTTC.

The genes are TRBV29-1 and TRBJ2-1; 13 positions agree with TRBD2. There are 12 residues in the CDR3. Germline CDR1 and CDR2: SQVTM and ANQGSEA. V trimming: 6 bases; J trimming: 11 bases; junction bases outside the gene matches: 4. The CDR3 DNA reads TGCAGCGTCACGACTAGCGGGGGGAAGCAGTTCTTC. Encoded protein: CSVTTSGGKQFF.